A selection of T cell receptor beta chains follows, all from one sample in a study of shared clonotypes between healthy human individuals. Some clones are missing from TCRdb's copy, which holds only in-frame ones; the method was immunoSEQ multiplex PCR. Of some 2,500,000 clones listed, over 85% are singletons. The specimen was naive CD4+ T cells from PBMCs. The receptors here all came from a man between 18 and 35 years old in good health. Some clones in this sample may be carry-over from other donors' samples. Each CDR3 is given with its conserved first and last residue. The D gene is left open where the match is weak. Only some rows state a clone size, as once, few, many or a class for expanded clones.

TGTGCCAGCAGCGTAGATGGCGCTGGTGAGCAGTTCTTC,CASSVDGAGEQFF,.,.,TRBJ2-1,TRBV9
TGTGCCAGCAGCTTAACCGGGACAGGGAGGTTATATGAGCAGTTCTTC,CASSLTGTGRLYEQFF,.,TRBD1,TRBJ2-1,TRBV11-3
TGTGCCAGCAGCGCCAAGCGGAAATGGGGGGAGACCCAGTACTTC,CASSAKRKWGETQYF,.,.,TRBJ2-5,TRBV6-8
TGCGCCAGCAGCTTGGTGCCGGCAGATACTGAAGCTTTCTTT,CASSLVPADTEAFF,.,.,TRBJ1-1,TRBV5-1
TGTGCCAGCAGTTATGATCGGCAGATTAAGGGGACTAGCAGGGAGACCCAGTACTTC,CASSYDRQIKGTSRETQYF,.,TRBD2,TRBJ2-5,TRBV28
TGCGCCAGCAGCGGCCAGGGCCCGGGGGCCGCAGATACGCAGTATTTT,CASSGQGPGAADTQYF,once,.,TRBJ2-3,TRBV5-1
TGCGCCAGCAGCTTGGAGAGGGGGGCAGTTCAAGAGACCCAGTACTTC,CASSLERGAVQETQYF,.,.,TRBJ2-5,TRBV5-1
TGTGCCACCAGCCCGACGGGGGGGATTTACTCCTACGAGCAGTACTTC,CATSPTGGIYSYEQYF,once,TRBD2,TRBJ2-7,TRBV15
TGCAGCGTGGACCGGGACGGGGTCTTC,CSVDRDGVF,.,.,TRBJ2-1,TRBV29-1
TGTGCCAGCAGTTCAGAAGGCAGGGGGAGCTACAATGAGCAGTTCTTC,CASSSEGRGSYNEQFF,.,TRBD1,TRBJ2-1,TRBV9
TGTGCCAGCAGCTTATTCGGGGCAGGGAATAACCAGCCCCAGCATTTT,CASSLFGAGNNQPQHF,.,.,TRBJ1-5,TRBV7-2
TGTGCCACCAGCAAGACTAGCGGGAAGCGCACAGATACGCAGTATTTT,CATSKTSGKRTDTQYF,.,TRBD2,TRBJ2-3,TRBV15
TGCAGTGCTATGTGGGGTCCTGAAGCTTTCTTT,CSAMWGPEAFF,.,.,TRBJ1-1,TRBV20-1
TGCGCCAGCAGCTTGGGGTGGAGAAACACCGGGGAGCTGTTTTTT,CASSLGWRNTGELFF,.,.,TRBJ2-2,TRBV5-1
TGTGCCAGCAGCCACCGAGAGGATATGGATACGCAGTATTTT,CASSHREDMDTQYF,.,.,TRBJ2-3,TRBV4-2
TGTGCCAGCAGTTTATTCCCAGCGGGAGGGGCCTACGAGCAGTACTTC,CASSLFPAGGAYEQYF,.,TRBD2,TRBJ2-7,TRBV27
TGCGCCAGCAGCTTGGCGGGAGCGGGAGCGAACACCGGGGAGCTGTTTTTT,CASSLAGAGANTGELFF,.,TRBD2,TRBJ2-2,TRBV5-1
TGTGCCAGCAGTTCCATTATGCCCTGGACAGGGGGTGAAAAACTGTTTTTT,CASSSIMPWTGGEKLFF,.,TRBD1,TRBJ1-4,TRBV28
TGTGCCAGCAGTAGTCGTGCGGCCCGAGGAAGCTACGAGCAGTACTTC,CASSSRAARGSYEQYF,.,.,TRBJ2-7,TRBV7-2
TGTGCCAGCAGCCTCGTGCCCGACAGCTACGAGCAGTACTTC,CASSLVPDSYEQYF,.,.,TRBJ2-7,TRBV2
TGTGCCAGCAGCTTCCCGGACAGGGAGACCCAGTACTTC,CASSFPDRETQYF,.,TRBD1,TRBJ2-5,TRBV7-9
TGTGCCAGCAGCGTGACTACAGGGGTGGGCTACGAGCAGTACTTC,CASSVTTGVGYEQYF,.,TRBD1,TRBJ2-7,TRBV7-3
TGTGCCAGCAGGCCACCGGGACAGGGGAGAGTCGGGGAGCTGTTTTTT,CASRPPGQGRVGELFF,.,TRBD1,TRBJ2-2,TRBV7-2
TGTGCCACTACCGGCCGGGGGGCTAGCGGGAGGGCCGTATCGCGTGAGCAGTTCTTC,CATTGRGASGRAVSREQFF,.,TRBD2,TRBJ2-1,TRBV19
TGTGCCAGCTCACGTGGGACGGTAAACACCGGGGAGCTGTTTTTT,CASSRGTVNTGELFF,.,.,TRBJ2-2,TRBV18
TGTGCCAGCAGTGACAGGGGCACAAATCAGCCCCAGCATTTT,CASSDRGTNQPQHF,.,TRBD1,TRBJ1-5,TRBV28
TGTGCCAGCATCGTACGTGGTAGGGGGCACTACGAGCAGTACTTC,CASIVRGRGHYEQYF,.,TRBD1,TRBJ2-7,TRBV27
TGTGCCAGCAGTTTAAGGTGGGCGGGGAACACTGAAGCTTTCTTT,CASSLRWAGNTEAFF,.,.,TRBJ1-1,TRBV28
TGTGCCACCAGCACTGGGACTGTTTACAATGAGCAGTTCTTC,CATSTGTVYNEQFF,.,.,TRBJ2-1,TRBV15
TGTGCCAGCAGCTTACCCCAGGGGGCTCGGGGCTACACCTTC,CASSLPQGARGYTF,once,TRBD1,TRBJ1-2,TRBV5-4
TGTGCCAGCAGAAGAACCGGGACTAGCGGGAGGCAGCTCTCCTACGAGCAGTACTTC,CASRRTGTSGRQLSYEQYF,.,TRBD2,TRBJ2-7,TRBV6-4
TGTGCCAGCTCACAAGGGACGGGCAGCTCCTACGAGCAGTACTTC,CASSQGTGSSYEQYF,.,.,TRBJ2-7,TRBV18
TGCGCCAGCAGCGGAGGGGATACAGCCTACGAGCAGTACTTC,CASSGGDTAYEQYF,.,.,TRBJ2-7,TRBV5-1
TGTGCCAGCAGTTACTCGCAGGACAGCTACTATGGCTACACCTTC,CASSYSQDSYYGYTF,.,.,TRBJ1-2,TRBV6-5
TGTGCCAGCAGTCCGGACAGGGGGGCATCAGATACGCAGTATTTT,CASSPDRGASDTQYF,.,TRBD1,TRBJ2-3,TRBV6-1
TGTGCCAGCAGCTTGGTCCCGGACACCAACTCCTACAATGAGCAGTTCTTC,CASSLVPDTNSYNEQFF,.,.,TRBJ2-1,TRBV5-5
TGTGCCATCAGCCGGACAGGGGGCTCCTACGAGCAGTACTTC,CAISRTGGSYEQYF,once,TRBD1,TRBJ2-7,TRBV10-3
TGTGCCAGCCGATTCGGGCGGAGCAATCAGCCCCAGCATTTT,CASRFGRSNQPQHF,few,.,TRBJ1-5,TRBV2
TGTGCCAGCAGTTTGTACAGGGGTCCCTACGAGCAGTACTTC,CASSLYRGPYEQYF,.,TRBD1,TRBJ2-7,TRBV27
TGTGCCAGCAGTTTATCGGGGTCCCGCGGGAGCTTCTCTGGGGCCAACGTCCTGACTTTC,CASSLSGSRGSFSGANVLTF,.,TRBD2,TRBJ2-6,TRBV27
TGCAGCGCAAACGAGGGACTAGCGGGACTCCCCACACCCTACAATGAGCAGTTCTTC,CSANEGLAGLPTPYNEQFF,once,TRBD2,TRBJ2-1,TRBV29-1
TGTGCCAGCGTTTCGCCGGGTTCAATGAACACTGAAGCTTTCTTT,CASVSPGSMNTEAFF,.,.,TRBJ1-1,TRBV28
TGTGCCACAACGGAGAGTGGTGAGCCCCAGCATTTT,CATTESGEPQHF,.,.,TRBJ1-5,TRBV28
TGCAGCGTTACAGGGAGAATAGCCAAAAACATTCAGTACTTC,CSVTGRIAKNIQYF,.,.,TRBJ2-4,TRBV29-1
TGCGCCAGCAGCCAAGAAGGGGGGGAGGGGGCGCAAACTGAAGCTTTCTTT,CASSQEGGEGAQTEAFF,.,TRBD1,TRBJ1-1,TRBV4-1
TGTGCCAGCAGCCTGCGGGGCGGAAGGTATATCGACTTC,CASSLRGGRYIDF,once,.,TRBJ2-5,TRBV11-2
TGTGCCAGCAGCCCGGGACTAGCGACAGATACGCAGTATTTT,CASSPGLATDTQYF,.,TRBD2,TRBJ2-3,TRBV7-3
TGTGCCAGTAGTATAAGGAGACAGATCTATGGCTACACCTTC,CASSIRRQIYGYTF,.,.,TRBJ1-2,TRBV19
TGTGCAAGTCGGCCCGTGCTGTTGGGGTTCCAAAACACTGAAGCTTTCTTT,CASRPVLLGFQNTEAFF,.,.,TRBJ1-1,TRBV12-2
TGTGCCAGCAGCTCGGGACTAGCGGGGGGGGCTGGCACAGATACGCAGTATTTT,CASSSGLAGGAGTDTQYF,.,TRBD2,TRBJ2-3,TRBV7-2
TGTGCCAGCAGTGGTTTGGCAGGGGCCACAGATACGCAGTATTTT,CASSGLAGATDTQYF,.,.,TRBJ2-3,TRBV2
TGCGCCAGCAGTCAATATTGCGGGAGGGCCTCCTACAATGAGCAGTTCTTC,CASSQYCGRASYNEQFF,.,TRBD2,TRBJ2-1,TRBV23-1
TGTGCCAGTAGTGAGGACTATGGGACCCAGTACTTC,CASSEDYGTQYF,.,.,TRBJ2-5,TRBV19
TGTGCCAGCAGAATGCAAGGGGCGGGAGGGCCCGAGCAGTACTTC,CASRMQGAGGPEQYF,.,TRBD2,TRBJ2-7,TRBV28
TGCGCCAGTTCGATCGGAGCCTACAATGAGCAGTTCTTC,CASSIGAYNEQFF,.,.,TRBJ2-1,TRBV5-1
TGTGCCAGCAGCTTATCAGGGGGCGAGGCGACCCAGTACTTC,CASSLSGGEATQYF,.,TRBD1,TRBJ2-5,TRBV7-9
TGTGCCAGCAGCCCCGGGACAGGGGGCACAGATACGCAGTATTTT,CASSPGTGGTDTQYF,.,TRBD1,TRBJ2-3,TRBV5-6
TGCGCCAGCAGCCAGGGGGCGCTTGAGACCCAGTACTTC,CASSQGALETQYF,once,TRBD1,TRBJ2-5,TRBV5-1
TGCGCCAGCAGCTTCGTTACAGGGTCCACTGAAGCTTTCTTT,CASSFVTGSTEAFF,.,.,TRBJ1-1,TRBV5-1